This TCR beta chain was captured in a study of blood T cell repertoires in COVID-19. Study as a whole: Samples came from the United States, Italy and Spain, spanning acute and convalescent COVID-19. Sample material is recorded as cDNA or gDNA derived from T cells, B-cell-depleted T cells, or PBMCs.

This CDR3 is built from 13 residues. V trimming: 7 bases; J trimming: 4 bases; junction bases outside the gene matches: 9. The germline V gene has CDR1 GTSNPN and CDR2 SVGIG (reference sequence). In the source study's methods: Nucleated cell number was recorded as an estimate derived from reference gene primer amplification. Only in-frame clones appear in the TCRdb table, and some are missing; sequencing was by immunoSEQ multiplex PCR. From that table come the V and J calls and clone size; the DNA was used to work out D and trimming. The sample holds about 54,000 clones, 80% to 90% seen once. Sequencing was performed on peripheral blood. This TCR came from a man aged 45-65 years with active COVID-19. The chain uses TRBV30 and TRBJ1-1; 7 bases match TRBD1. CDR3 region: CASQGVVGTEAFF. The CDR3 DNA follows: TGTGCCTCCCAGGGGGTTGTAGGCACTGAAGCTTTCTTT.